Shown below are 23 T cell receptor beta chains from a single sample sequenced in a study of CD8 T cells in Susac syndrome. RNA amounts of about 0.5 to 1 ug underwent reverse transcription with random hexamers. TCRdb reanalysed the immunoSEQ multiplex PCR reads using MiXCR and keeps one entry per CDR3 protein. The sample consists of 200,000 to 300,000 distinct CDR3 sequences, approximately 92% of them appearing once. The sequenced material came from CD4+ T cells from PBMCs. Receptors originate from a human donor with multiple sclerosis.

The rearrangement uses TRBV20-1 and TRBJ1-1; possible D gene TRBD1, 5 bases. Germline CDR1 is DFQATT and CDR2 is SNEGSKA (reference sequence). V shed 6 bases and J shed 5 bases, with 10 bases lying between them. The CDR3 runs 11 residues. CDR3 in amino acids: CSAVRGTEAFF. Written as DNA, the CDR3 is TGCAGTGCGGTGAGGGGAACTGAAGCTTTCTTT.

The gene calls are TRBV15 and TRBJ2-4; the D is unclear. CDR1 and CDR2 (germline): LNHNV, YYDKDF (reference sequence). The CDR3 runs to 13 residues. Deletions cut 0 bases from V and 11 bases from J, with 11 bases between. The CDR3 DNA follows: TGTGCCACCAGCAGAGAGGATCGTGTGGTTCAGTACTTC. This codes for CATSREDRVVQYF.

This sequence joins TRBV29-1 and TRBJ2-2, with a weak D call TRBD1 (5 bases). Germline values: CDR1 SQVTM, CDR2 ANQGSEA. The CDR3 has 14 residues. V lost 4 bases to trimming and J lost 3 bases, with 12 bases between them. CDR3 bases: TGCAGCGTTGTGGCGACAGTAGACACCGGGGAGCTGTTTTTT. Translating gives CSVVATVDTGELFF.

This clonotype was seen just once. CDR3 sequence reads: CASSRDGGPQHF. As DNA, the CDR3 is TGTGCCAGCAGCCGCGATGGTGGGCCCCAGCATTTT. The chain uses TRBV6-5 and TRBJ1-5; D is unresolved. Trimming left V 6 bases short and J 9 bases short, with 12 bases between. Germline V gene sequence: CDR1 MNHEY, CDR2 SVGAGI. The CDR3 covers 12 residues.

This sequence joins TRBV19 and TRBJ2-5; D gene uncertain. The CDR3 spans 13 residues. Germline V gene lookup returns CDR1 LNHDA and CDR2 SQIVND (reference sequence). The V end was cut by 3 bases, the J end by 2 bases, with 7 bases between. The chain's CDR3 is CASSMLSQETQYF. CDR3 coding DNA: TGTGCCAGTAGTATGTTATCTCAAGAGACCCAGTACTTC.

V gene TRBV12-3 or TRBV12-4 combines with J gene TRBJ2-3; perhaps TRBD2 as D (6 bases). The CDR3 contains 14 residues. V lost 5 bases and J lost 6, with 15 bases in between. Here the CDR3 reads CASSQGLPDDTQYF. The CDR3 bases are TGTGCCAGCAGTCAGGGACTGCCCGACGATACGCAGTATTTT.

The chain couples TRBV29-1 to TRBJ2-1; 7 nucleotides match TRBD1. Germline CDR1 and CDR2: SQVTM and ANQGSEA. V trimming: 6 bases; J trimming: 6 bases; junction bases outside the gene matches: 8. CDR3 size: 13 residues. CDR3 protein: CSVSTGVSNEQFF. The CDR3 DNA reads TGCAGCGTGAGCACAGGGGTCAGCAATGAGCAGTTCTTC.

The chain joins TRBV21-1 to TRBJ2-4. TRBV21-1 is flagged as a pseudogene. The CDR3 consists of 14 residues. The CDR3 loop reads CASRRRLAKNIQYF. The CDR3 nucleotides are TGTGCCAGCCGCCGGCGGCTAGCCAAAAACATTCAGTACTTC.

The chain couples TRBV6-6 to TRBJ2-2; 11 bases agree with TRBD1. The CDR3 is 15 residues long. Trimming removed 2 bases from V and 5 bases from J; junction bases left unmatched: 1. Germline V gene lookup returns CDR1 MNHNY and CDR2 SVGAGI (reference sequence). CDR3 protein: CASSYGTGGTGELFF. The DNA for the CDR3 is TGTGCCAGCAGTTACGGGACAGGGGGAACCGGGGAGCTGTTTTTT.

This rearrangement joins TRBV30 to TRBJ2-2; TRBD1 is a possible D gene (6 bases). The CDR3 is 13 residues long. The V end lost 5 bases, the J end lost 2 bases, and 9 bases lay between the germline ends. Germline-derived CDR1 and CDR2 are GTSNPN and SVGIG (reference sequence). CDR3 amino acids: CAWGGGNTGELFF. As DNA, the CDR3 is TGTGCCTGGGGGGGCGGTAACACCGGGGAGCTGTTTTTT.

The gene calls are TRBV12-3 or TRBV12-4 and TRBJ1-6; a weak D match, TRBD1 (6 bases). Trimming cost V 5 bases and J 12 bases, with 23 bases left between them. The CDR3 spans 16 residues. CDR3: CASSPPGGAGTGPLHF. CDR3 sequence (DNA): TGTGCCAGCAGTCCCCCCGGGGGCGCGGGAACGGGACCCCTCCACTTT.

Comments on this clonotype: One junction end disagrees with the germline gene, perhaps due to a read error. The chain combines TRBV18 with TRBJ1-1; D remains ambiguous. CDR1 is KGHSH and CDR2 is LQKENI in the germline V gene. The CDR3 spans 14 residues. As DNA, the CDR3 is TGTGCCAGCTCGCGCTCGGGCACGAACACTGAAGTTTTCTTT. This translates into CASSRSGTNTEVFF.

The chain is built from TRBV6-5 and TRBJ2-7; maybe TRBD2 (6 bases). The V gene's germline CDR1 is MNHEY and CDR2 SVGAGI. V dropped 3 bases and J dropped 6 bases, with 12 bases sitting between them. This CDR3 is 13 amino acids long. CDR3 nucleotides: TGTGCCAGCAGTTATGAGGGGCGGGGCGAGCAGTACTTC. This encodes CASSYEGRGEQYF.

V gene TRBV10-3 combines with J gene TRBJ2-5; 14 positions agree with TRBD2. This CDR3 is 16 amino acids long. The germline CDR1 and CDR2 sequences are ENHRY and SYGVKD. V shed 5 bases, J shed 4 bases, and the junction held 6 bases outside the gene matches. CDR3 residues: CAISPTSGGAGETQYF. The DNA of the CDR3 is TGTGCCATCAGTCCGACTAGCGGGGGGGCCGGAGAGACCCAGTACTTC.

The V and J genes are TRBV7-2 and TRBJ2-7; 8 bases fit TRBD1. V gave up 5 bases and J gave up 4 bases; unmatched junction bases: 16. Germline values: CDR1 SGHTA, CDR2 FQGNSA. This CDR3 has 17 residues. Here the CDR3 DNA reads TGTGCCAGCAGCATACTCCCAACCAGGGGGCTTGGGTACGAGCAGTACTTC. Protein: CASSILPTRGLGYEQYF. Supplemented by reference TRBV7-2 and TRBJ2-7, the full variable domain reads GAGVSQSPSNKVTEKGKDVELRCDPISGHTALYWYRQSLGQGLEFLIYFQGNSAPDKSGLPSDRFSAERTGGSVSTLTIQRTQQEDSAVYLCASSILPTRGLGYEQYFGPGTRLTVT.

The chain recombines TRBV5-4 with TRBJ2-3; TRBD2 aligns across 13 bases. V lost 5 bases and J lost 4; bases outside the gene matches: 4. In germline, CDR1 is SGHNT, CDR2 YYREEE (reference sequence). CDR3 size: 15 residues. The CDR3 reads CASRLAGGRSDTQYF. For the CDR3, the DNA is TGTGCCAGCAGACTAGCGGGGGGGAGGTCAGATACGCAGTATTTT.

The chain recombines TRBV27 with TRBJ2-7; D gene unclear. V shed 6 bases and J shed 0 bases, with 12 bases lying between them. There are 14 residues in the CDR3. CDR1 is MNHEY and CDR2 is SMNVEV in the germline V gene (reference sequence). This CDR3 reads CASRRFEGSYEQYF. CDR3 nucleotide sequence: TGTGCCAGCAGACGGTTCGAAGGCTCCTACGAGCAGTACTTC.

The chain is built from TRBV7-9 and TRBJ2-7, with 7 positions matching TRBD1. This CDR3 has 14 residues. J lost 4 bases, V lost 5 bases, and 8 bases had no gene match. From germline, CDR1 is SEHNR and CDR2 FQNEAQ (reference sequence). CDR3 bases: TGTGCCAGCAGCCCCTCGACAGGGCTGTACGAGCAGTACTTC. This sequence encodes CASSPSTGLYEQYF.

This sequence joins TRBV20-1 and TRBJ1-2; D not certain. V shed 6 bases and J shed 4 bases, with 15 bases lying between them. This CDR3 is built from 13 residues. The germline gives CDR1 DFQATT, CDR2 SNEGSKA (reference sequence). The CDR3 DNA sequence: TGCAGTGCCCCCGGAGGCAGCGGCTATGGCTACACCTTC. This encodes CSAPGGSGYGYTF.

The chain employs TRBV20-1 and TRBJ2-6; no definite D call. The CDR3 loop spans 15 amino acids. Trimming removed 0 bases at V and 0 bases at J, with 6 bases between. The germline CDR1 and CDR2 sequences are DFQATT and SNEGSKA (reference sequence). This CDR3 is CSARDRISGANVLTF. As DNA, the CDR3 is TGCAGTGCTAGAGACAGGATCTCTGGGGCCAACGTCCTGACTTTC.

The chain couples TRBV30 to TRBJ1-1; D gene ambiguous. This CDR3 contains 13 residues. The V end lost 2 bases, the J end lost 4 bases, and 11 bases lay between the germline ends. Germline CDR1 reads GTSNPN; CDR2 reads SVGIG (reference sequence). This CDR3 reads CAWSKGLGTEAFF. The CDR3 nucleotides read TGTGCCTGGAGTAAAGGGCTCGGCACTGAAGCTTTCTTT.

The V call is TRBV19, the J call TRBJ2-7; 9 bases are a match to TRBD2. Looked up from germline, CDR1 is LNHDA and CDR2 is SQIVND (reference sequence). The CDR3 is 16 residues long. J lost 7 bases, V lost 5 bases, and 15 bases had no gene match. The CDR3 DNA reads TGTGCCAGTAGTCCTCACTCCTTAGCGGGGGTGCGGGAGCAGTACTTC. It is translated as CASSPHSLAGVREQYF.

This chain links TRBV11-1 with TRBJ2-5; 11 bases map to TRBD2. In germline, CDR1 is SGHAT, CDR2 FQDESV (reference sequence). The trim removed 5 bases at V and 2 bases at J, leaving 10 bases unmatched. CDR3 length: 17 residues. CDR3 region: CASSPGLVAGGQETQYF. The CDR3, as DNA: TGTGCCAGCAGCCCCGGCCTCGTAGCGGGAGGGCAAGAGACCCAGTACTTC.